One T cell receptor (beta chain) is described in this entry. Its antigen is currently not known. Per-base quality was not reported, and no clone a single base away is much larger than it. This entry is derived from a study of Graves' ophthalmopathy and Graves' hyperthyroidism listed by TCRdb under 2018. With respect to the entire study: Peripheral blood samples were taken at the time of initial diagnosis, before any treatment was given. The independent validation cohort included under 20 hyperthyroidism patients plus 17 patients who later progressed from hyperthyroidism to ophthalmopathy. The study used TCR beta repertoire signatures to distinguish Graves' ophthalmopathy from Graves' hyperthyroidism and to predict progression to ophthalmopathy. In roughly 6 hyperthyroidism patients, the T-cell repertoire of thyroid tissue was compared with the T-cell repertoire of blood. In total, 120 to 150 blood samples were TCR-sequenced: 40 to 45 ophthalmopathy, around 75 hyperthyroidism and some 17 hyperthyroidism-to-ophthalmopathy patients. To explore V-J signatures that distinguish ophthalmopathy from hyperthyroidism, a discovery set of about a hundred patients was enrolled, made up of 40 to 45 with ophthalmopathy and some 56 with stable hyperthyroidism. Following sample collection, hyperthyroidism patients were given methimazole at a starting dose of 30 mg daily, and ophthalmopathy patients were given high-dose intravenous methylprednisolone.

What the study reported, not specific to this receptor: Most expanded thyroid clonotypes with a frequency above 0.001 also appeared in blood, which suggests that blood repertoires may reflect the immune response in the thyroid. In validation, the model predicted ophthalmopathy progression with about 71% sensitivity and approximately 72% specificity; some 13 predicted patients were CT-confirmed with GO in a median of roughly 6.8 months. No statistical method was used to predetermine the sample size, and group allocation was not hidden from the investigators. In cross-validation, the 13-signature model distinguished ophthalmopathy from stable hyperthyroidism with 85% to 90% sensitivity and around 81% specificity, and in the test set the corresponding values were approximately 80% and 68%.

V is cut back by 5 bases and J by 3 bases, with 5 bases in the junction unmatched. From the cysteine through the phenylalanine, the CDR3 covers 14 amino acids. The entry retains the CDR3 DNA only, 42 bases that are in frame from base 1. From a lookup of the germline V gene, CDR1 and CDR2 are MGHRA and YSYEKL. Hyperthyroidism was defined as stable when no progression to ophthalmopathy occurred within 18 months of follow-up. Hyperthyroidism patients were newly diagnosed, were aged 18 to 65 years, and had a disease duration under 2 months. Patients were excluded if they had other autoimmune diseases, uncontrolled infections, pregnancy or lactation. Clinical symptoms, serum thyroxine, TRAb, thyroid ultrasound and orbital computed tomography formed the basis of the diagnosis. Using Ficoll-Paque density gradient centrifugation, PBMCs were isolated from 10 ml of fresh peripheral blood. Total RNA was extracted with Trizol reagent and quality-checked on an Agilent 2100 Bioanalyzer.

For repertoire sequencing, TCR beta CDR3 regions were amplified from RNA transcripts. The first round was an RT-PCR using HTBI primers with the Qiagen OneStep RT-PCR kit, and this first round was followed by a second-round multiplex PCR, then size selection and purification. Libraries were sequenced paired-end with 100 bp reads on an Illumina HiSeq2000. In the authors' own workflow: SOAPnuke was used for read processing, and reads with adapters, uncalled bases, a mean Phred below 15, or no exact constant-primer or identifier match were discarded. COPE v1.2.5 was used to merge the high-quality paired reads. Clonotypes were defined as unique nucleotide sequences and were aligned to IMGT TRB V, D and J references using MiTCR v1.1. The analysis was limited to V-J combinations with a frequency above 0.0001, which together covered 99.2% of the repertoires. A TCR clonal expansion and chaos score per V-J combination was defined as the ratio of F50 clonal expansion to chaos observed in the TCRdist matrix. Welch's t-statistics and random forest were used to reduce features to some 13 V-J combinations, which were fed into a naive Bayes classifier. The Morisita-Horn index was used to measure how similar the thyroid and blood repertoires were. TCRdb reworked the public reads: Q25 trimming with fastp, MiXCR clone assembly, productive beta chains retained. When rows share a CDR3 protein, they turn into one entry using the most common DNA and genes. These V and J calls rely on TCRdb rather than the paper's analysis. The sample data list roughly 400,000 distinct CDR3 sequences, and 17% of these were observed just once. The top ten clones comprise roughly 2.6% of the sample.

The receptor chain draws on TRBV4-1 and TRBJ2-7; 9 of the junction bases match TRBD1. Sequenced material: peripheral blood. The TCR was taken from an adult woman with stable Graves' hyperthyroidism. Here the CDR3 is given as CASSGRQGDYEQYF. The DNA is TGCGCCAGCAGCGGACGACAGGGGGACTACGAGCAGTACTTC.